This T cell receptor (beta chain) was identified during a study of T cells after yellow fever vaccination. There are 15 residues in the CDR3. Germline CDR1 reads SEHNR; CDR2 reads FQNEAQ (reference sequence). Trimming cost V 2 bases and J 5 bases; bases outside gene matches: 5. This clonotype was seen more than once but under ten times. TCRdb processed the 5' RACE reads anew with MiXCR; each CDR3 protein has one entry. This sample has approximately 90,000 distinct CDR3 sequences, with 13% found just once. Sequencing was performed on CD8+ T cells not binding an NS4B(214-222) dextramer, sorted from PBMCs, taken around 3 weeks after the first yellow fever vaccination. The TCR was taken from a man younger than 30 who received the YFV17D yellow fever vaccine. The chain uses TRBV7-9 and TRBJ1-2; 10 bases agree with TRBD1. The CDR3 spells CASSLIPGQGYGYTF. The CDR3 DNA follows: TGTGCCAGCAGCTTAATTCCGGGACAGGGGTATGGCTACACCTTC.